Below are 30 T cell receptor beta chains sequenced from a single sample in a study of response to subunit inactivated influenza vaccine. Using its own MiXCR run on the RT-PCR reads, TCRdb lists one record per CDR3 protein. The sample consists of 250,000 to 350,000 distinct CDR3 sequences, approximately 20% of them appearing once. Source: PBMCs from blood, taken approximately 20 months after vaccination. All receptors derive from a man aged 50-75 years who received an inactivated influenza vaccine.

This chain uses TRBV5-6 with TRBJ1-3; D remains ambiguous. Trimming took 0 bases from V and 5 from J, leaving 15 bases between them. This CDR3 is built from 16 residues. Germline assignment: CDR1 SGHDT and CDR2 YYEEEE. CDR3 sequence: CASSLVPGPTRNTIYF. The CDR3 region has the DNA TGTGCCAGCAGCTTGGTTCCGGGCCCCACCCGAAACACCATATATTTT.

The V and J genes are TRBV20-1 and TRBJ2-3; D remains ambiguous. V was trimmed by 3 bases and J by 1 base, leaving 11 bases between them. Germline V gives CDR1 DFQATT, CDR2 SNEGSKA (reference sequence). This CDR3 comprises 14 residues. The CDR3 DNA reads TGCAGTGCTAGTCAGGCAGACGGCACAGATACGCAGTATTTT. It is translated as CSASQADGTDTQYF.

This clonotype was found a few times. The CDR3 DNA reads as TGCAGCGTTGAAATAGCGGGAGGCTCCTACGAGCAGTACTTC. This codes for CSVEIAGGSYEQYF. The chain is built from TRBV29-1 and TRBJ2-7, with TRBD2 matching 10 bases. Germline V CDR1 and CDR2: SQVTM, ANQGSEA. The CDR3 is 14 amino acids. Trimming at V came to 2 bases and at J to 0 bases, leaving 1 base not matched to a gene.

The chain uses TRBV15 and TRBJ2-1; no clear D. The CDR3 is 13 residues long. Germline-derived CDR1 and CDR2 are LNHNV and YYDKDF (reference sequence). V was cut by 0 bases and J by 8 bases, with 8 bases left in between. The CDR3 protein is CATSRDLGYEQFF. Written as DNA, the CDR3 is TGTGCCACCAGCAGAGATCTTGGATATGAGCAGTTCTTC.

Only a few counts were recorded for this clonotype. The rearrangement uses TRBV20-1 and TRBJ1-1; TRBD1 matches 7 bases. The CDR3 is made up of 17 amino acids. Trimming at V came to 1 base and at J to 1 base, leaving 12 bases not matched to a gene. Per germline, CDR1 DFQATT and CDR2 SNEGSKA (reference sequence). CDR3 region: CSARAPLRGRENTEAFF. The DNA for the CDR3 is TGCAGTGCTAGAGCCCCCCTGAGGGGGCGGGAGAACACTGAAGCTTTCTTT.

This clonotype was seen many times. The V and J genes are TRBV4-2 and TRBJ1-5; TRBD1 agrees at 8 bases. J gave up 2 bases and V 1 base, and 4 bases lay outside the gene matches. This CDR3 region has 16 residues. Germline lookup yields CDR1 LGHNA and CDR2 YNFKEQ. This CDR3 is CASSQGSGGGNQPQHF. CDR3 bases: TGTGCCAGCAGCCAAGGATCAGGGGGCGGCAATCAGCCCCAGCATTTT.

For the CDR3, the DNA is TGTGCCAGCTCACCCCTTCCCGGGACAGGGACAACTAATGAAAAACTGTTTTTT. It codes for CASSPLPGTGTTNEKLFF. The chain combines TRBV18 with TRBJ1-4; TRBD1 matches at 9 bases. The CDR3 has 18 residues. The V segment lost 3 bases and the J segment 0 bases; nucleotides outside the gene matches: 8. Germline values: CDR1 KGHSH, CDR2 LQKENI.

This clonotype appeared a few times. The chain links TRBV10-2 to TRBJ1-1; D gene uncertain. CDR3 size: 14 residues. Germline CDR1 and CDR2: WSHSY and SAAADI. With 3 bases removed from V and 1 base from J, the gap between germline ends came to 9 bases. The CDR3 is CASSDDLGNTEAFF. CDR3 coding DNA: TGCGCCAGCAGTGATGATTTGGGGAACACTGAAGCTTTCTTT.

The chain joins TRBV7-9 to TRBJ2-3; possible D gene TRBD2, 5 bases. Germline-derived CDR1 and CDR2 are SEHNR and FQNEAQ (reference sequence). CDR3 length: 16 residues. The V and J ends lost 1 base and 1 base respectively, with 12 bases between them. The CDR3: CASSLVSGGGTDTQYF. The CDR3 region has the DNA TGTGCCAGCAGCTTAGTCAGCGGCGGTGGCACAGATACGCAGTATTTT.

This clonotype was counted a few times. The chain recombines TRBV12-3 or TRBV12-4 with TRBJ2-1; 14 nucleotides agree with TRBD2. V shed 5 bases and J 6 bases; nucleotides not matched to a gene: 6. The CDR3 consists of 16 residues. CDR3 coding DNA: TGTGCCAGCAGTCCGGGGACTAGCGGGGGTAGCAATGAGCAGTTCTTC. Translated: CASSPGTSGGSNEQFF.

This clonotype was counted only a few times. This chain links TRBV6-2 or TRBV6-3 with TRBJ2-7; perhaps D is TRBD1 or TRBD2 (6 bases each). The CDR3 is made up of 14 amino acids. Germline V gene lookup returns CDR1 MNHEY and CDR2 SVGEGT. V was trimmed by 7 bases and J by 1 base, leaving 14 bases between them. This CDR3 is CASKGGRFSYEQYF. Written as DNA, the CDR3 is TGTGCCAGCAAGGGGGGCCGATTTTCCTACGAGCAGTACTTC.

This clonotype was detected a few times. The gene calls are TRBV4-3 and TRBJ1-2; possible D gene TRBD1, 5 bases. V was clipped by 1 base and J by 8 bases, with 20 bases between them. CDR1 is LGHNA, CDR2 YSLEER, per germline. CDR3 length: 16 amino acids. The CDR3 spells CASSQGLEGLPSGYTF. CDR3 nucleotide sequence: TGCGCCAGCAGCCAAGGTTTGGAGGGACTGCCATCGGGCTACACCTTC.

This clonotype has just a few counts. This chain links TRBV20-1 with TRBJ1-6; 10 positions match TRBD1. This CDR3 is 14 amino acids long. Germline loops: CDR1 DFQATT, CDR2 SNEGSKA (reference sequence). V shed 0 bases and J 10 bases; nucleotides not matched to a gene: 3. CDR3 sequence reads: CSAREAGQGSPLHF. The DNA of the CDR3 is TGCAGTGCTAGAGAAGCGGGACAGGGGTCACCCCTCCACTTT.

V and J are TRBV18 and TRBJ2-1; no clear D. Trimming took 8 bases from V and 0 from J, leaving 14 bases between them. This CDR3 comprises 15 residues. Germline V gene lookup returns CDR1 KGHSH and CDR2 LQKENI. CDR3 nucleotide sequence: TGTGCCAGCGTAATGGGTTACAGCTCCTACAATGAGCAGTTCTTC. Protein sequence: CASVMGYSSYNEQFF.

The J gene is TRBJ2-3, the V gene TRBV20-1, with a tentative D call TRBD2 (5 bases). Trimming pared 3 bases from V and 3 bases from J, leaving 16 bases between. The CDR3 runs 15 residues. CDR1 and CDR2 from the germline V gene are DFQATT and SNEGSKA (reference sequence). The CDR3 nucleotides read TGCAGTGCTAGGTCCTCCGTGGGAGAGACAGATACGCAGTATTTT. Translating gives CSARSSVGETDTQYF.

This clonotype was seen a handful of times. The chain couples TRBV20-1 to TRBJ2-4; D is possibly TRBD2 (6 bases). Germline assignment: CDR1 DFQATT and CDR2 SNEGSKA (reference sequence). Trimming left V 6 bases short and J 0 bases short, with 12 bases between. The CDR3 is 14 residues long. CDR3 sequence: CSAGGMVAKNIQYF. The CDR3 coding sequence is TGCAGTGCCGGAGGGATGGTAGCCAAAAACATTCAGTACTTC.

This clonotype was found a few times. The rearrangement uses TRBV15 and TRBJ1-5; D is possibly TRBD1 (5 bases). The CDR3 totals 15 residues. Trimming took 0 bases from V and 2 from J, leaving 8 bases between them. Germline V gene lookup returns CDR1 LNHNV and CDR2 YYDKDF (reference sequence). The CDR3 DNA sequence: TGTGCCACCAGCAGAGAGCCGACAGGCAATCAGCCCCAGCATTTT. This translates into CATSREPTGNQPQHF.

In its sample, this clonotype was seen a few times. The rearrangement uses TRBV28 and TRBJ1-2, with no clear D. Trimming cost V 5 bases and J 10 bases, with 5 bases left between them. Per the germline V gene, CDR1 is MDHEN and CDR2 is SYDVKM. The CDR3 covers 9 residues. CDR3 bases: TGTGCCAGCAGTCCCCCCTACACCTTC. Translated, it gives CASSPPYTF.

The rearrangement uses TRBV20-1 and TRBJ2-3, with D unclear. The V and J ends lost 0 bases and 2 bases respectively, with 12 bases between them. CDR3 size: 15 residues. The V gene's germline CDR1 is DFQATT and CDR2 SNEGSKA (reference sequence). CDR3 region: CSARDARSPTDTQYF. In DNA, the CDR3 is TGCAGTGCTAGAGATGCTAGGAGCCCCACAGATACGCAGTATTTT.

V and J are TRBV28 and TRBJ2-1, with D unresolved. V gave up 2 bases and J gave up 15 bases, with 11 bases separating them. CDR1 and CDR2 from the germline V gene are MDHEN and SYDVKM. This CDR3 has 11 amino acids. CDR3 sequence: CASSLKYASFF. CDR3 in DNA: TGTGCCAGCAGTTTAAAGTACGCCTCGTTCTTC.

The CDR3 sequence is CASRLGQGPDTQYF. CDR3 bases: TGTGCCAGCAGACTAGGACAGGGACCAGATACGCAGTATTTT. The V and J genes are TRBV28 and TRBJ2-3; 8 bases map to TRBD1. The CDR3 extends over 14 amino acids. Germline V CDR1 and CDR2: MDHEN, SYDVKM. The ends lost 6 bases at V and 4 bases at J; junction bases unmatched: 6.

This clonotype was seen only a few times. The chain links TRBV29-1 to TRBJ1-1; 7 nucleotides agree with TRBD1. The CDR3 covers 13 residues. Losses at the gene ends were 8 bases for V and 1 base for J; bases not matched to a gene: 7. The germline CDR1 and CDR2 sequences are SQVTM and ANQGSEA. CDR3 nucleotides: TGCAGCATCGACAGGGCTGGGAACACTGAAGCTTTCTTT. Amino acids: CSIDRAGNTEAFF. Combining the CDR3 with reference TRBV29-1 and TRBJ1-1 gives the whole variable domain SAVISQKPSRDICQRGTSLTIQCQVDSQVTMMFWYRQQPGQSLTLIATANQGSEATYESGFVIDKFPISRPNLTFSTLTVSNMSPEDSSIYLCSIDRAGNTEAFFGQGTRLTVV.

This clonotype occurred many times. The gene calls are TRBV20-1 and TRBJ1-2; D unclear. The CDR3 consists of 11 residues. The germline gives CDR1 DFQATT, CDR2 SNEGSKA (reference sequence). Trimming took off 3 bases at V and 2 bases at J, with 4 bases between the two ends. The DNA of the CDR3 is TGCAGTGCTAGCCCCAACTATGGCTACACCTTC. Its translation: CSASPNYGYTF.

This clonotype was seen many times. The chain recombines TRBV2 with TRBJ2-7, with D perhaps matching TRBD1 (5 bases). This CDR3 comprises 14 residues. Germline CDR1 reads SNHLY; CDR2 reads FYNNEI. The V and J ends lost 5 bases and 8 bases respectively, with 19 bases between them. The CDR3 region is CASSTQGGAPQQYF. The CDR3 coding sequence is TGTGCCAGCAGTACCCAGGGCGGCGCCCCCCAGCAGTACTTC.

There are a few counts of this clonotype. The chain couples TRBV20-1 to TRBJ2-3; no definite D call. V dropped 2 bases and J dropped 1 base, with 7 bases sitting between them. The CDR3 contains 13 residues. Germline CDR1 DFQATT, CDR2 SNEGSKA (reference sequence). CDR3 region: CSARYGGTDTQYF. In DNA form, the CDR3 reads TGCAGTGCTAGATATGGGGGCACAGATACGCAGTATTTT.

V is TRBV12-3 or TRBV12-4 and J is TRBJ2-5; no clear D gene. The CDR3 sequence is 17 residues long. The ends were cut back, 3 bases at V and 0 bases at J, with 17 bases in the middle. For the CDR3, the DNA is TGTGCCAGCAGTTTGCTCGTCCTCCGGCAGAACCAAGAGACCCAGTACTTC. It specifies CASSLLVLRQNQETQYF.

The chain links TRBV30 to TRBJ2-3, with 8 nucleotides matching TRBD1. The CDR3 runs 16 residues. Germline CDR1 and CDR2: GTSNPN and SVGIG (reference sequence). V gave up 0 bases and J gave up 1 base; unmatched junction bases: 6. The DNA for the CDR3 is TGTGCCTGGAGTGTCGCCAGGGGGCGCCGCACAGATACGCAGTATTTT. Its protein product is CAWSVARGRRTDTQYF.

The rearrangement uses TRBV23-1 and TRBJ2-7; 9 bases are a match to TRBD1. TRBV23-1 is designated an ORF whose function remains uncertain. The CDR3 consists of 16 residues. With V trimmed by 0 bases and J by 3 bases, 6 bases remained unmatched. The DNA of the CDR3 is TGCGCCAGCAGTCAATCGGGAGACAGGGGGATCTACGAGCAGTACTTC. Residues: CASSQSGDRGIYEQYF.

This clonotype has a count of ten or more. V usage is TRBV12-3 or TRBV12-4 and J usage is TRBJ1-1; no definite D call. The CDR3 extends over 13 amino acids. V dropped 5 bases and J dropped 5 bases, with 12 bases sitting between them. The CDR3 protein is CASSPNTGTEAFF. In DNA form, the CDR3 reads TGTGCCAGCAGTCCAAACACGGGGACTGAAGCTTTCTTT.

This clonotype was observed a few times. This chain joins TRBV7-9 and TRBJ1-2, with 9 positions matching TRBD1. The V segment lost 5 bases and the J segment 7 bases; nucleotides outside the gene matches: 8. CDR3 length: 14 amino acids. Germline V gives CDR1 SEHNR, CDR2 FQNEAQ (reference sequence). The CDR3 protein is CASSSPGQGFGYTF. CDR3 coding DNA: TGTGCCAGCAGCAGCCCGGGACAGGGATTTGGCTACACCTTC.